This TCR beta chain was profiled in a study of CD8+ T cells in alopecia areata. RNA extraction and reverse transcription yielded cDNA as sequencing template. The data were produced by immunoSEQ multiplex PCR, yet TCRdb's version contains in-frame clones alone and is incomplete. The repertoire holds 100,000 to 150,000 clones, with 47% as singletons. Trimming at V came to 5 bases and at J to 3 bases, leaving 2 bases not matched to a gene. Germline CDR1 and CDR2: SQVTM and ANQGSEA. CDR3 length equals 13 residues. PBMCs were stained for CD3, CD4 and CD8, and CD4+ and CD8+ T cells were sorted. The clonotype was recovered from a human donor with alopecia areata. What was sequenced was NKG2D-low CD8+ T cells sorted from blood. The V gene is TRBV29-1, the J gene TRBJ2-1; 9 bases match TRBD2. This CDR3 is CSVWTSDYNEQFF. CDR3 nucleotide sequence: TGCAGCGTTTGGACTAGCGACTACAATGAGCAGTTCTTC.